This is a list of T cell receptor beta chains from one sample in a study of human CD8 memory T cell subsets. TCRdb reprocessed the 5' RACE reads, with one entry per CDR3 protein and no DNA. The table gives more than 5,500 distinct CDR3 sequences; the top ten clones make up approximately 23% of it. Sequencing was done on a sample of CD8+ T cells from PBMCs. These receptors came from a human donor in good health. Both conserved end residues are part of each CDR3. The order of the fields is J gene, V gene, clone size, CDR3 protein. Clone size appears in some rows only: once, few, many, or a class for an expanded clone.

J gene: TRBJ2-1
V gene: TRBV2
clone size: -
CDR3 protein: CASRESGPSSYNEQFF

J gene: TRBJ2-5
V gene: TRBV28
clone size: -
CDR3 protein: CASSPFRTRQETQYF

J gene: TRBJ2-1
V gene: TRBV7-8
clone size: -
CDR3 protein: CASSLASPEQFF

J gene: TRBJ2-2
V gene: TRBV15
clone size: -
CDR3 protein: CATILSGRVNTGELFF

J gene: TRBJ2-7
V gene: TRBV29-1
clone size: -
CDR3 protein: CSVEGPSVAGGSYEQYF

J gene: TRBJ2-1
V gene: TRBV28
clone size: -
CDR3 protein: CASNLAGTYNEQFF

J gene: TRBJ2-2
V gene: TRBV28
clone size: -
CDR3 protein: CARARDAGELFF

J gene: TRBJ1-3
V gene: TRBV5-1
clone size: -
CDR3 protein: CASSLPGNTIYF

J gene: TRBJ2-3
V gene: TRBV4-1
clone size: -
CDR3 protein: CASSQESSTDTQYF

J gene: TRBJ2-7
V gene: TRBV5-1
clone size: -
CDR3 protein: CASSFTDGSSYEQYF

J gene: TRBJ2-3
V gene: TRBV6-2/TRBV6-3
clone size: -
CDR3 protein: CAAGGGTDTQYF

J gene: TRBJ2-1
V gene: TRBV6-1
clone size: -
CDR3 protein: CASSDSIAGGLYEQFF

J gene: TRBJ2-7
V gene: TRBV19
clone size: -
CDR3 protein: CASSIDSGVAAYEQYF

J gene: TRBJ2-2
V gene: TRBV7-9
clone size: -
CDR3 protein: CASSSSGGTGELFF

J gene: TRBJ2-5
V gene: TRBV2
clone size: medium-sized
CDR3 protein: CASSEGQTNGETQYF

J gene: TRBJ2-3
V gene: TRBV3-1
clone size: -
CDR3 protein: CASSQDKGGPTDTQYF